The rows below give T cell receptor beta chains drawn from one sample of a study of T cells in Graves' hyperthyroidism and ophthalmopathy. Each CDR3 protein gets one entry after TCRdb re-called the multiplex PCR reads with MiXCR. The table shows around 300,000 distinct CDR3 sequences, with roughly 15% occurring only once. The sequencing sample was made of blood. These receptors all stem from a woman in her thirties or forties with Graves' hyperthyroidism. Each CDR3 is given with its conserved first and last residue. A D gene is named only where the DNA matches it firmly. Only part of the rows carry a size: once, few, many, or a class if the clone is expanded.

TRBV28	many	TRBJ2-7	.	CASNPGGSIYEQYF	TGTGCCAGCAATCCCGGCGGCAGTATCTACGAGCAGTACTTC
TRBV12-3/TRBV12-4	many	TRBJ2-5	.	CASSFREEGRETQYF	TGTGCCAGCAGTTTCAGGGAGGAGGGGCGCGAGACCCAGTACTTC
TRBV5-1	few	TRBJ1-2	TRBD1	CASSTGQGLEGYTF	TGCGCCAGCAGCACGGGACAGGGTTTAGAGGGCTACACCTTC
TRBV18	many	TRBJ2-1	.	CASSPNLGEQFF	TGTGCCAGCTCGCCCAATCTAGGCGAGCAGTTCTTC
TRBV6-2/TRBV6-3	many	TRBJ1-1	.	CASSYGQKAFF	TGTGCCAGCAGTTACGGGCAGAAAGCTTTCTTT
TRBV5-1	many	TRBJ1-1	.	CASSPQGRTEAFF	TGCGCCAGCTCCCCCCAAGGTAGGACTGAAGCTTTCTTT
TRBV6-4	once	TRBJ2-7	.	CASSEDPGYEQYF	TGTGCCAGCAGTGAAGACCCAGGCTACGAGCAGTACTTC
TRBV29-1	many	TRBJ2-5	.	CSVEDLPGETQYF	TGCAGCGTTGAAGATCTTCCAGGGGAGACCCAGTACTTC
TRBV19	.	TRBJ1-1	.	CASRDTVNTEAFF	TGTGCCAGTAGAGATACAGTGAACACTGAAGCTTTCTTT
TRBV29-1	many	TRBJ1-1	.	CSVYRGQLNTEAFF	TGCAGCGTTTACCGGGGCCAGTTGAACACTGAAGCTTTCTTT
TRBV18	many	TRBJ1-1	.	CASSPQQGNTEAFF	TGTGCCAGCTCACCACAACAGGGGAACACTGAAGCTTTCTTT
TRBV4-1	.	TRBJ1-6	TRBD1	CASRSLMLQGVITDSPLHF	TGCGCCAGCAGAAGTTTGATGTTACAGGGGGTGATTACGGATTCACCCCTCCACTTT
TRBV12-3/TRBV12-4	many	TRBJ2-2	TRBD1	CASSFEGAGGELFF	TGTGCCAGCAGTTTTGAGGGGGCGGGCGGGGAGCTGTTTTTT
TRBV2	many	TRBJ1-4	.	CASSNQIGLVRKKLFF	TGTGCCAGCAGCAACCAAATTGGGTTGGTCCGAAAGAAACTGTTTTTT
TRBV19	.	TRBJ2-1	.	CASSNGRRNNEQFF	TGTGCCAGTAGTAATGGCCGGCGCAACAATGAGCAGTTCTTC
TRBV6-1	many	TRBJ1-3	TRBD1	CASSSQTGGSGNTIYF	TGTGCCAGCAGTTCACAAACAGGGGGTTCTGGAAACACCATATATTTT
TRBV29-1	many	TRBJ1-4	.	CSATGGNEKLFF	TGCAGCGCAACAGGTGGAAATGAAAAACTGTTTTTT
TRBV7-9	many	TRBJ1-2	.	CASSSRASKDYGYTF	TGTGCCAGCAGCTCCCGGGCCTCAAAGGACTATGGCTACACCTTC
TRBV10-3	many	TRBJ2-1	.	CAITTGLSYNEQFF	TGTGCCATCACCACAGGCCTCTCCTACAATGAGCAGTTCTTC
TRBV7-2	few	TRBJ2-4	.	CASSPDQGWDIQYF	TGTGCCAGCAGCCCCGATCAGGGATGGGACATTCAGTACTTC
TRBV4-2	.	TRBJ2-5	.	CASSQDQGETQYF	TGTGCCAGCAGCCAAGATCAGGGGGAGACCCAGTACTTC
TRBV6-6	many	TRBJ1-2	.	CASSYSKGDYGYTF	TGTGCCAGCAGTTACTCGAAAGGGGACTATGGCTACACCTTC
TRBV27	many	TRBJ1-1	TRBD1	CASSFGQGGRNTEAFF	TGTGCCAGCAGTTTTGGACAGGGGGGGCGGAACACTGAAGCTTTCTTT
TRBV20-1	many	TRBJ1-2	TRBD1	CSAMGQGGHGYTF	TGCAGTGCCATGGGACAGGGGGGTCACGGCTACACCTTC
TRBV24-1	many	TRBJ2-3	.	CATSDQSRLRTDTQYF	TGTGCCACCAGTGACCAGAGCCGCCTGAGGACAGATACGCAGTATTTT
TRBV5-1	many	TRBJ1-1	TRBD1	CASSPGQGTRAFF	TGCGCCAGCAGCCCGGGACAGGGCACGAGAGCTTTCTTT
TRBV12-3/TRBV12-4	.	TRBJ2-1	TRBD2	CASSLQGLANNEQFF	TGTGCCAGCAGTTTGCAGGGACTAGCGAACAATGAGCAGTTCTTC
TRBV15	few	TRBJ2-7	.	CATSRGPGGDLSYEQYF	TGTGCCACCAGCAGAGGCCCGGGGGGCGACCTCTCCTACGAGCAGTACTTC